One sample yielded the 28 T cell receptor beta chains listed below, sequenced in a study of T cell changes during pregnancy in multiple sclerosis. Produced via immunoSEQ multiplex PCR; TCRdb's table is partial and in-frame only. The table lists roughly 42,000 clones, about 88% of them singletons. The material was CD4+ T cells from peripheral blood mononuclear cells, obtained in the second trimester of pregnancy. The receptors stem from a female donor with multiple sclerosis, enrolled in a pregnancy study.

This chain links TRBV5-5 with TRBJ2-1; tentative D call: TRBD2 (6 bases). V shed 1 base and J shed 6 bases, with 17 bases lying between them. Germline V lookup: CDR1 SGHKS, CDR2 YYEKEE (reference sequence). CDR3 length equals 16 residues. As DNA, the CDR3 is TGTGCCAGCAGCTTGCAGACGGGACTCCGAGGCAATGAGCAGTTCTTC. It encodes CASSLQTGLRGNEQFF.

The chain recombines TRBV19 with TRBJ1-5; D may be TRBD1 (6 bases). V dropped 3 bases and J dropped 5 bases, with 17 bases sitting between them. Germline V gene sequence: CDR1 LNHDA, CDR2 SQIVND (reference sequence). The CDR3 is 16 residues long. In nucleotides, the CDR3 is TGTGCCAGTAGTATTGGGATACGGGACAACCATCAGCCCCAGCATTTT. Its protein product is CASSIGIRDNHQPQHF.

This sequence joins TRBV19 and TRBJ1-5; possibly TRBD1 for D (5 bases). Trimming removed 1 base from V and 4 bases from J, with 11 bases in between. This CDR3 has 15 residues. Looked up from germline, CDR1 is LNHDA and CDR2 is SQIVND (reference sequence). CDR3 DNA sequence: TGTGCCAGTAGTATAGGTGGGGCACCTAATCAGCCCCAGCATTTT. Protein sequence: CASSIGGAPNQPQHF.

The chain couples TRBV5-1 to TRBJ2-7, with no clear D. The germline CDR1 and CDR2 sequences are SGHRS and YFSETQ. The CDR3 totals 12 residues. V dropped 2 bases and J dropped 5 bases, with 8 bases sitting between them. The CDR3 bases are TGCGCCAGCAGCTTCAGTTCCCACGAGCAGTACTTC. Its protein is CASSFSSHEQYF.

This clone was detected a few times. The chain carries TRBV5-4 and TRBJ2-5; a weak D match, TRBD1 (5 bases). The V gene's germline CDR1 is SGHNT and CDR2 YYREEE (reference sequence). V gave up 2 bases and J gave up 2 bases, with 7 bases separating them. The CDR3 sequence is 13 residues long. The CDR3 protein is CASSLSGQETQYF. CDR3 DNA sequence: TGTGCCAGCAGCTTATCAGGGCAAGAGACCCAGTACTTC.

The chain couples TRBV9 to TRBJ2-7; no clear D gene. This CDR3 contains 15 residues. The V end was cut by 2 bases, the J end by 3 bases, with 15 bases between. Per the germline V gene, CDR1 is SGDLS and CDR2 is YYNGEE. This CDR3 reads CASSVLPDGGYEQYF. The CDR3 DNA follows: TGTGCCAGCAGCGTGCTCCCCGACGGCGGCTACGAGCAGTACTTC.

The J gene is TRBJ1-2, the V gene TRBV6-1; D is ambiguous. The CDR3 loop spans 12 amino acids. Trimming pared 7 bases from V and 1 base from J, leaving 7 bases between. The germline CDR1 and CDR2 sequences are MNHNS and SASEGT. The CDR3 DNA follows: TGTGCCAGCATGTGGCTTAACTATGGCTACACCTTC. Translated, it gives CASMWLNYGYTF.

This rearrangement joins TRBV5-4 to TRBJ2-5; possible D gene TRBD1, 6 bases. The J call may be faulty, since TRBJ2-7 better matches the DNA end. CDR3 size: 16 residues. Germline V gene lookup returns CDR1 SGHNT and CDR2 YYREEE (reference sequence). CDR3 protein: CASSLWGSWGRNEQYF. DNA of the CDR3: TGTGCCAGCAGCTTGTGGGGATCATGGGGGCGAAACGAGCAGTACTTC.

This chain links TRBV6-1 with TRBJ2-5; 10 bases are a match to TRBD2. V was pared by 2 bases and J by 2 bases, with 2 bases of the junction left unmatched. This CDR3 has 15 amino acids. Germline CDR1 reads MNHNS; CDR2 reads SASEGT. CDR3 amino acids: CASSETSGVQETQYF. The DNA of the CDR3 is TGTGCCAGCAGTGAAACTAGCGGGGTGCAAGAGACCCAGTACTTC.

The rearrangement uses TRBV28 and TRBJ2-3, with 8 bases that match TRBD1. This CDR3 is built from 15 residues. In germline, CDR1 is MDHEN, CDR2 SYDVKM. V gave up 2 bases and J gave up 1 base; unmatched junction bases: 2. CDR3: CASSLPGQGTDTQYF. DNA for the CDR3: TGTGCCAGCAGTTTACCGGGACAGGGCACAGATACGCAGTATTTT. Supplemented by reference TRBV28 and TRBJ2-3, the full variable domain reads DVKVTQSSRYLVKRTGEKVFLECVQDMDHENMFWYRQDPGLGLRLIYFSYDVKMKEKGDIPEGYSVSREKKERFSLILESASTNQTSMYLCASSLPGQGTDTQYFGPGTRLTVL.

V and J are TRBV9 and TRBJ2-1; D may be TRBD2 (5 bases). CDR1 and CDR2 (germline): SGDLS, YYNGEE. CDR3 size: 15 residues. With 0 bases removed from V and 2 bases from J, the gap between germline ends came to 9 bases. This CDR3 is CASSVELDPYNEQFF. DNA for the CDR3: TGTGCCAGCAGCGTAGAACTAGACCCCTACAATGAGCAGTTCTTC.

This chain joins TRBV15 and TRBJ2-1, with a tentative D call TRBD2 (7 bases). V was pared by 3 bases and J by 0 bases, with 15 bases between. Germline-derived CDR1 and CDR2 are LNHNV and YYDKDF (reference sequence). There are 17 residues in the CDR3. CDR3 amino acids: CATSRGEGGSSYNEQFF. DNA of the CDR3: TGTGCCACCAGCAGGGGGGAGGGGGGAAGCTCCTACAATGAGCAGTTCTTC.

The rearrangement links TRBV7-9 to TRBJ2-1; a possible D gene is TRBD2 (5 bases). The CDR3 loop spans 14 amino acids. The germline gives CDR1 SEHNR, CDR2 FQNEAQ (reference sequence). Deletions cut 1 base from V and 4 bases from J, with 8 bases between. Written as DNA, the CDR3 is TGTGCCAGCAGCTTAGAAACGGGATACAATGAGCAGTTCTTC. Translation: CASSLETGYNEQFF. The full variable domain, rest sourced from reference TRBV7-9 and TRBJ2-1, is DTGVSQNPRHKITKRGQNVTFRCDPISEHNRLYWYRQTLGQGPEFLTYFQNEAQLEKSRLLSDRFSAERPKGSFSTLEIQRTEQGDSAMYLCASSLETGYNEQFFGPGTRLTVL.

The V call is TRBV14, the J call TRBJ2-4; 7 bases fit TRBD1. The germline V gene encodes CDR1 SGHDN and CDR2 FVKESK. With 2 bases clipped from V and 1 base from J, the junction kept 5 bases outside the gene matches. This CDR3 is 16 amino acids long. CDR3 in DNA: TGTGCCAGCAGCCAACCGACAGGGAACGCCAAAAACATTCAGTACTTC. It translates to CASSQPTGNAKNIQYF. The full variable domain, rest sourced from reference TRBV14 and TRBJ2-4, is EAGVTQFPSHSVIEKGQTVTLRCDPISGHDNLYWYRRVMGKEIKFLLHFVKESKQDESGMPNNRFLAERTGGTYSTLKVQPAELEDSGVYFCASSQPTGNAKNIQYFGAGTRLSVL.

The rearrangement joins TRBV7-3 to TRBJ1-6, with a weak D call TRBD1 (5 bases). Germline-derived CDR1 and CDR2 are SGHTA and FQGTGA. V lost 2 bases and J lost 7, with 12 bases in between. CDR3 size: 15 residues. In nucleotides, the CDR3 is TGTGCCAGCAGCTTATCGGGGGGACTGAATTCACCCCTCCACTTT. This sequence encodes CASSLSGGLNSPLHF.

This chain links TRBV7-9 with TRBJ1-1; 9 nucleotides match TRBD1. The length of the CDR3 is 15 residues. Trimming removed 5 bases from V and 4 bases from J; junction bases left unmatched: 8. Germline V lookup: CDR1 SEHNR, CDR2 FQNEAQ (reference sequence). The CDR3 loop reads CASSDGTGPVTEAFF. The CDR3 DNA reads as TGTGCCAGCAGCGACGGGACAGGGCCGGTCACTGAAGCTTTCTTT.

CDR3 sequence: CASSARTGSFSGANVLTF. CDR3 DNA sequence: TGTGCCAGCAGCGCTAGGACAGGGAGTTTCTCTGGGGCCAACGTCCTGACTTTC. The rearrangement uses TRBV9 and TRBJ2-6; 8 nucleotides match TRBD1. Germline V CDR1 and CDR2: SGDLS, YYNGEE. CDR3 length equals 18 residues. The V segment lost 3 bases and the J segment 0 bases; nucleotides outside the gene matches: 8.

The V and J genes are TRBV2 and TRBJ2-5; D is uncertain. The V gene lost 6 bases and the J gene lost 4 bases, with 15 bases spanning the gap. CDR1 SNHLY and CDR2 FYNNEI come from the germline V gene. This CDR3 is built from 14 residues. The CDR3 DNA sequence: TGTGCCAGCAGAGATCCGGCCGAGCGAGAGACCCAGTACTTC. Its translation: CASRDPAERETQYF. The complete variable domain, with remaining parts taken from reference TRBV2 and TRBJ2-5, reads EPEVTQTPSHQVTQMGQEVILRCVPISNHLYFYWYRQILGQKVEFLVSFYNNEISEKSEIFDDQFSVERPDGSNFTLKIRSTKLEDSAMYFCASRDPAERETQYFGPGTRLLVL.

This clone was recorded only once. The V call is TRBV19, the J call TRBJ2-2; possible D gene TRBD1, 6 bases. V lost 9 bases and J lost 3, with 14 bases in between. This CDR3 comprises 14 residues. The germline CDR1 and CDR2 sequences are LNHDA and SQIVND (reference sequence). The DNA of the CDR3 is TGTGCCAGCACACCGGGACATCACACCGGGGAGCTGTTTTTT. Encoded protein: CASTPGHHTGELFF.

The chain combines TRBV18 with TRBJ2-5, with D possibly matching TRBD1 (7 bases). The CDR3 spans 17 residues. Germline V gene sequence: CDR1 KGHSH, CDR2 LQKENI. The V and J ends lost 0 bases and 4 bases respectively, with 18 bases between them. This CDR3 reads CASSPPRGQEGLETQYF. CDR3 nucleotide sequence: TGTGCCAGCTCACCACCCCGCGGACAGGAGGGTTTAGAGACCCAGTACTTC.

This chain links TRBV4-3 with TRBJ2-2; the match to TRBD2 covers 10 bases. The CDR3 consists of 16 residues. Germline loops: CDR1 LGHNA, CDR2 YSLEER. J lost 7 bases, V lost 4 bases, and 9 bases had no gene match. The CDR3 nucleotides read TGCGCCAGCAGCCGCTGGGTAGCGGGAGGTATCGGGGAGCTGTTTTTT. This sequence encodes CASSRWVAGGIGELFF.

This chain links TRBV6-1 with TRBJ2-7, with TRBD2 identical over 11 bases. This CDR3 is built from 14 residues. J lost 4 bases, V lost 6 bases, and 5 bases had no gene match. Germline CDR1 and CDR2: MNHNS and SASEGT. The CDR3 DNA reads as TGTGCCAGCAGCCATAGCGGGAGGGGTTACGAGCAGTACTTC. Translating gives CASSHSGRGYEQYF.

The rearrangement uses TRBV5-4 and TRBJ2-5, with TRBD2 matching over 10 bases. The CDR3 is 15 residues long. Germline trimming cut 2 bases from V and 5 bases from J; bases unmatched to any gene: 6. CDR1 is SGHNT, CDR2 YYREEE, per germline (reference sequence). In DNA form, the CDR3 reads TGTGCCAGCAGCTTCACAGCGGGAGGGGCGGAGACCCAGTACTTC. This encodes CASSFTAGGAETQYF.

The V call is TRBV2, the J call TRBJ1-2; possible D gene TRBD1, 5 bases. Germline V gene sequence: CDR1 SNHLY, CDR2 FYNNEI. Between the trimmed V and J ends, which lost 4 bases and 5 bases, there was a span of 11 bases. This CDR3 is 13 amino acids long. The DNA for the CDR3 is TGTGCCAGCAGTGTCATAGGGGAATATGGCTACACCTTC. Protein product: CASSVIGEYGYTF.

The chain links TRBV7-2 to TRBJ1-1, with 8 nucleotides matching TRBD1. Losses at the gene ends were 5 bases for V and 8 bases for J; bases not matched to a gene: 13. The CDR3 contains 15 residues. CDR1 SGHTA and CDR2 FQGNSA come from the germline V gene. The CDR3 DNA is TGTGCCAGCAGCACCAAGCGGACAGGGCTGGGGGAAGCTTTCTTT. It yields the protein CASSTKRTGLGEAFF.

The rearrangement uses TRBV7-2 and TRBJ2-1; 8 nucleotides match TRBD1. The CDR3 length is 15 residues. In germline, CDR1 is SGHTA, CDR2 FQGNSA. Trimming removed 1 base from V and 3 bases from J; junction bases left unmatched: 2. The DNA of the CDR3 is TGTGCCAGCAGCTTAGGACAGGGGTTCTACAATGAGCAGTTCTTC. Its translation: CASSLGQGFYNEQFF.

The CDR3 nucleotides are TGTGCCACCAGCAGAGACTTGGCGGGAGGGCCCCTGACAGATACGCAGTATTTT. It translates to CATSRDLAGGPLTDTQYF. V gene TRBV15 combines with J gene TRBJ2-3, with 9 bases matching TRBD2. Trimming removed 0 bases from V and 3 bases from J; junction bases left unmatched: 10. CDR1 and CDR2 (germline): LNHNV, YYDKDF (reference sequence). This CDR3 contains 18 residues.

V and J are TRBV10-2 and TRBJ2-7; 8 nucleotides match TRBD1. V shed 5 bases, J shed 2 bases, and the junction held 8 bases outside the gene matches. Germline CDR1 reads WSHSY; CDR2 reads SAAADI. The CDR3 runs 15 residues. CDR3 protein: CASSSRQGATYEQYF. The CDR3 DNA follows: TGCGCCAGCAGTAGCCGCCAGGGGGCGACCTACGAGCAGTACTTC.